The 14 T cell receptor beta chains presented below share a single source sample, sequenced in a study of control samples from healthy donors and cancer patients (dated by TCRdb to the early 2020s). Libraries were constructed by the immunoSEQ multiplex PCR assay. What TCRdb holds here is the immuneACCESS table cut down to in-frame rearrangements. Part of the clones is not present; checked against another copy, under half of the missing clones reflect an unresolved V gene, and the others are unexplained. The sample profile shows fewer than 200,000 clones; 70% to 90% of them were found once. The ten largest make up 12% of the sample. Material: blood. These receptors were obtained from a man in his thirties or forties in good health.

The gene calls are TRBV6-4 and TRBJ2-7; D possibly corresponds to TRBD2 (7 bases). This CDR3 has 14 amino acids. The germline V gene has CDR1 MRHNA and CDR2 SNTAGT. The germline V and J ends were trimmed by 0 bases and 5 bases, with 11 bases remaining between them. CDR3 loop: CASSDSGGPDEQYF. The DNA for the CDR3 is TGTGCCAGCAGTGACTCGGGGGGGCCTGACGAGCAGTACTTC.

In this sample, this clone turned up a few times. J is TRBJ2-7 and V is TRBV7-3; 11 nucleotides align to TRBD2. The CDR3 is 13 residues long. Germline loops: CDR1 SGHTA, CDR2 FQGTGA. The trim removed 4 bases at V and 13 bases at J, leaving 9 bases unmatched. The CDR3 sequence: CASSSGTSGSLYF. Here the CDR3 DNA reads TGTGCCAGCAGCTCCGGGACTAGCGGCTCCCTTTACTTC.

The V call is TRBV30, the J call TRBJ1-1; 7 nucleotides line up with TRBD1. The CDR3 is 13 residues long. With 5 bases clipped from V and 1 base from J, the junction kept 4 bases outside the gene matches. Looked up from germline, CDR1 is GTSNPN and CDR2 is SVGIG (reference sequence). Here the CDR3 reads CAWGGQPNTEAFF. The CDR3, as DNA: TGTGCCTGGGGGGGACAGCCGAACACTGAAGCTTTCTTT.

The CDR3 loop reads CANTPWGSSYNEQFF. CDR3 coding DNA: TGTGCCAACACTCCGTGGGGGAGCTCCTACAATGAGCAGTTCTTC. This chain joins TRBV7-7 and TRBJ2-1; possibly TRBD1 or TRBD2 for D (5 bases each). With 10 bases removed from V and 0 bases from J, the gap between germline ends came to 16 bases. Germline V gene sequence: CDR1 SSHAT, CDR2 FNYEAQ (reference sequence). This CDR3 contains 15 residues.

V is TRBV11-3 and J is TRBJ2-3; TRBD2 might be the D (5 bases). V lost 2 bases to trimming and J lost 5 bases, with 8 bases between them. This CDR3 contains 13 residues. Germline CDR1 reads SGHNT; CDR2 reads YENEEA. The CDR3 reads CASSLSSVDTQYF. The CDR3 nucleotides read TGTGCCAGCAGCTTAAGTAGCGTAGATACGCAGTATTTT.

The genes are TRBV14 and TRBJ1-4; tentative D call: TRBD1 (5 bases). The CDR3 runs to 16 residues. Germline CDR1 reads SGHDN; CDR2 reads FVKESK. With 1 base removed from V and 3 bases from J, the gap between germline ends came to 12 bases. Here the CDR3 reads CASSQAIRASNEKLFF. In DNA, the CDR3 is TGTGCCAGCAGCCAAGCCATCAGGGCCTCTAATGAAAAACTGTTTTTT.

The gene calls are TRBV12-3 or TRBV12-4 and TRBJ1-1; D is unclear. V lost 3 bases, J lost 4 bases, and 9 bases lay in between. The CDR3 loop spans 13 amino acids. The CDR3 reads CASSFKAGTEAFF. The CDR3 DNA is TGTGCCAGCAGTTTTAAGGCAGGCACTGAAGCTTTCTTT.

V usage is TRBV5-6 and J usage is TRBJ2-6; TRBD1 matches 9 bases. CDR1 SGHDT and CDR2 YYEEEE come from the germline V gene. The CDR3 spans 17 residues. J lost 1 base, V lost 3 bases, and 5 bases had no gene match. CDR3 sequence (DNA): TGTGCCAGCAGCTACGGGACAGGGACATCTGGGGCCAACGTCCTGACTTTC. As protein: CASSYGTGTSGANVLTF.

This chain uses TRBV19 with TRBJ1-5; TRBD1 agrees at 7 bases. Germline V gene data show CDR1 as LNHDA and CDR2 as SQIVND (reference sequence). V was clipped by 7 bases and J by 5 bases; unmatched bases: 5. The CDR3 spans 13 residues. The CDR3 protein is CASTDRADQPQHF. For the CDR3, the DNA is TGTGCCAGTACTGACAGGGCAGATCAGCCCCAGCATTTT.

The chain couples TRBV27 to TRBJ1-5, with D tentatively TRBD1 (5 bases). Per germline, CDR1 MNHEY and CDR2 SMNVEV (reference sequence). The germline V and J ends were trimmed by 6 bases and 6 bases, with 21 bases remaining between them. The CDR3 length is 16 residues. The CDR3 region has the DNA TGTGCCAGCAGGGGGACGGGACGGATTGGGGGTCAGCCCCAGCATTTT. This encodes CASRGTGRIGGQPQHF.

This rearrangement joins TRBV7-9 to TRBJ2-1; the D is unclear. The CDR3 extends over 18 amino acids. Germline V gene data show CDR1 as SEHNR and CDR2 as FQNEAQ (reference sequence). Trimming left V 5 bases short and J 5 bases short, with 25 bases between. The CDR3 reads CASSPTFGLAHINNEQFF. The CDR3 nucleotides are TGTGCCAGCAGCCCCACCTTCGGGTTAGCCCACATAAACAATGAGCAGTTCTTC. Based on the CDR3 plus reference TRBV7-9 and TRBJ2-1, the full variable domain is DTGVSQNPRHKITKRGQNVTFRCDPISEHNRLYWYRQTLGQGPEFLTYFQNEAQLEKSRLLSDRFSAERPKGSFSTLEIQRTEQGDSAMYLCASSPTFGLAHINNEQFFGPGTRLTVL.

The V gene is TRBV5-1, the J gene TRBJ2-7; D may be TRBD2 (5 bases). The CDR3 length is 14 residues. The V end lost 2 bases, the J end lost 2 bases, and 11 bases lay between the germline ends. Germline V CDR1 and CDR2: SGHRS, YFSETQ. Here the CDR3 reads CASSLPDSPYEQYF. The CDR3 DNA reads TGCGCCAGCAGCTTACCGGACTCTCCCTACGAGCAGTACTTC.

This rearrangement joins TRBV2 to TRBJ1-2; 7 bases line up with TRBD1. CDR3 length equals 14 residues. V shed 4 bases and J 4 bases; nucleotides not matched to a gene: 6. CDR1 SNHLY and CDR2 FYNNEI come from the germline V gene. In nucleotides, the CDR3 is TGTGCCAGCAGTGGGGACAGAAGGGCCTATGGCTACACCTTC. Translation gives CASSGDRRAYGYTF.

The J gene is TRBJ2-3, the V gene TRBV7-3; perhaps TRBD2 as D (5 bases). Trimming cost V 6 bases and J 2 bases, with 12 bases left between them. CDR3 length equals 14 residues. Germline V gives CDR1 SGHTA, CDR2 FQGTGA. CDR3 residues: CASRSAGPTDTQYF. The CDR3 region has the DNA TGTGCCAGCAGATCCGCGGGTCCCACAGATACGCAGTATTTT.